The 2 T cell receptor beta chains in this list originate from one sample, sequenced in a study of neurological immune-mediated disorders. TCRdb itself ran the 5' RACE reads through MiXCR, one entry per CDR3 protein. The table has about 78,000 distinct CDR3 sequences, about 5% seen once. Sequencing was performed on PBMCs. The source of these receptors is a woman in her thirties with multiple sclerosis.

The sample holds many counts of this clonotype. J is TRBJ2-1 and V is TRBV20-1; 10 bases match TRBD2. Germline CDR1 DFQATT, CDR2 SNEGSKA (reference sequence). V shed 4 bases, J shed 4 bases, and the junction held 7 bases outside the gene matches. The CDR3 contains 15 residues. The CDR3 reads CSAISGRFGYNEQFF. CDR3 nucleotides: TGCAGTGCTATTAGCGGGAGGTTTGGGTACAATGAGCAGTTCTTC.

This clonotype was found a few times. The chain employs TRBV20-1 and TRBJ2-3; no firm D call. Trimming pared 2 bases from V and 4 bases from J, leaving 13 bases between. The germline gives CDR1 DFQATT, CDR2 SNEGSKA (reference sequence). CDR3 length equals 14 residues. The CDR3 reads CSARPVLIPDTQYF. CDR3 DNA: TGCAGTGCTAGACCAGTCCTGATCCCAGATACGCAGTATTTT.